A single sample gave rise to the 22 T cell receptor beta chains below, sequenced in a study of cytomegalovirus exposure and HLA in healthy donors. PCR involved 60 Vbeta and 13 Jbeta primers. The method was immunoSEQ multiplex PCR; TCRdb's version includes in-frame clones alone and lacks a portion of them. The sample lists about 180,000 clones; 80% were seen once. Material for sequencing was PBMCs. The receptors were gathered from a girl between 5 and 17 years old in good health and CMV-seropositive.

This rearrangement joins TRBV14 to TRBJ2-7; D is perhaps TRBD2 (5 bases). The V gene's germline CDR1 is SGHDN and CDR2 FVKESK. The CDR3 runs to 15 residues. The V end was cut by 0 bases, the J end by 2 bases, with 11 bases between. CDR3 nucleotides: TGTGCCAGCAGCCAAGATAGGCTAGCTGCCTACGAGCAGTACTTC. Protein: CASSQDRLAAYEQYF.

The rearrangement joins TRBV11-2 to TRBJ1-1, with 7 positions matching TRBD1. This CDR3 has 18 amino acids. Germline lookup yields CDR1 SGHAT and CDR2 FQNNGV. The V gene end was trimmed by 5 bases and the J gene end by 4 bases; junction bases not matched to a gene: 19. The CDR3 sequence is CASSLRGGTGLTGTEAFF. The CDR3 DNA reads as TGTGCCAGCAGCCTCAGAGGGGGCACGGGCCTAACTGGCACTGAAGCTTTCTTT.

V and J are TRBV5-4 and TRBJ2-3; 13 bases fit TRBD2. Unmatched junction bases numbered 4, after V lost 3 bases and J lost 3 bases. The CDR3 spans 16 residues. CDR1 and CDR2 from the germline V gene are SGHNT and YYREEE (reference sequence). CDR3 nucleotides: TGTGCCAGCAGCTCACTAGCGGGAGGGCTTACAGATACGCAGTATTTT. Protein product: CASSSLAGGLTDTQYF.

The chain couples TRBV13 to TRBJ2-7, with 12 bases lining up with TRBD2. Per the germline V gene, CDR1 is PRHDT and CDR2 is FYEKMQ (reference sequence). This CDR3 spans 15 amino acids. Germline trimming cut 4 bases from V and 4 bases from J; bases unmatched to any gene: 5. This CDR3 reads CASSYRLAGEYEQYF. CDR3 nucleotides: TGTGCCAGCAGCTATCGACTAGCGGGAGAGTACGAGCAGTACTTC.

This chain joins TRBV5-1 and TRBJ1-3, with a weak D call TRBD1 (6 bases). V lost 5 bases and J 9 bases, leaving 18 bases between the germline ends. The V gene's germline CDR1 is SGHRS and CDR2 YFSETQ. The CDR3 contains 14 residues. CDR3 loop: CASRRTVPFSTIYF. The CDR3 DNA reads TGCGCCAGCAGACGGACAGTGCCGTTTAGCACCATATATTTT.

CDR3: CASSLGSGSFLSADTQYF. The CDR3, as DNA: TGTGCCAGCAGCTTGGGTAGCGGGAGTTTCCTTTCCGCAGATACGCAGTATTTT. The chain links TRBV5-6 to TRBJ2-3; TRBD2 matches 9 bases. The V segment lost 0 bases and the J segment 4 bases; nucleotides outside the gene matches: 12. From germline, CDR1 is SGHDT and CDR2 YYEEEE. The length of the CDR3 is 18 residues.

The chain employs TRBV6-1 and TRBJ2-1, with 8 bases lining up with TRBD2. Germline CDR1 MNHNS, CDR2 SASEGT. The CDR3 runs to 14 residues. V shed 5 bases, J shed 7 bases, and the junction held 7 bases outside the gene matches. CDR3 sequence reads: CASSSGGSGNEQFF. CDR3 coding DNA: TGTGCCAGCAGTAGCGGGGGCTCGGGGAATGAGCAGTTCTTC.

The chain is built from TRBV30 and TRBJ1-6; tentative D call: TRBD1 (5 bases). V lost 4 bases, J lost 1 base, and 14 bases lay in between. The CDR3 covers 16 residues. Per the germline V gene, CDR1 is GTSNPN and CDR2 is SVGIG (reference sequence). CDR3 amino acids: CAWNVGERSYNSPLHF. DNA of the CDR3: TGTGCCTGGAATGTAGGGGAAAGGTCCTATAATTCACCCCTCCACTTT.

V and J are TRBV2 and TRBJ2-7; 10 nucleotides align to TRBD1. Germline assignment: CDR1 SNHLY and CDR2 FYNNEI. J lost 3 bases, V lost 6 bases, and 5 bases had no gene match. This CDR3 is 14 amino acids long. The CDR3 DNA reads TGTGCCAGCAGGACAGGGGGCTCGGGCTACGAGCAGTACTTC. Amino acid sequence: CASRTGGSGYEQYF.

J is TRBJ1-2 and V is TRBV4-1; D perhaps matches TRBD1 (5 bases). This CDR3 comprises 12 residues. V lost 1 base, J lost 10 bases, and 10 bases lay in between. CDR1 and CDR2 (germline): MGHRA, YSYEKL. The CDR3, as DNA: TGCGCCAGCAGCCAAGCCGACAGATCCTACACCTTC. It specifies CASSQADRSYTF.

The chain joins TRBV7-2 to TRBJ2-1; possible D gene TRBD2, 6 bases. Germline V gene data show CDR1 as SGHTA and CDR2 as FQGNSA. CDR3 size: 15 residues. The ends were cut back, 0 bases at V and 6 bases at J, with 12 bases in the middle. In nucleotides, the CDR3 is TGTGCCAGCAGCTTAGCTTGGAGGGCGGGCAATGAGCAGTTCTTC. Protein sequence: CASSLAWRAGNEQFF. Drawing the rest from reference TRBV7-2 and TRBJ2-1, the complete variable domain is GAGVSQSPSNKVTEKGKDVELRCDPISGHTALYWYRQSLGQGLEFLIYFQGNSAPDKSGLPSDRFSAERTGGSVSTLTIQRTQQEDSAVYLCASSLAWRAGNEQFFGPGTRLTVL.

The chain joins TRBV30 to TRBJ2-7, with 10 positions matching TRBD1. Trimming cost V 4 bases and J 3 bases; bases outside gene matches: 3. The CDR3 runs to 13 residues. The germline V gene has CDR1 GTSNPN and CDR2 SVGIG (reference sequence). CDR3 region: CAWIRTGGYEQYF. The CDR3, as DNA: TGTGCCTGGATCCGGACAGGGGGCTACGAGCAGTACTTC.

The genes are TRBV10-2 and TRBJ2-1; 13 bases agree with TRBD2. V shed 6 bases and J 6 bases; nucleotides not matched to a gene: 5. Germline V lookup: CDR1 WSHSY, CDR2 SAAADI. The CDR3 consists of 15 residues. The CDR3 loop is CASRGLAGIFNEQFF. The CDR3 nucleotides read TGCGCCAGCAGGGGACTAGCGGGGATATTCAATGAGCAGTTCTTC.

This chain connects TRBV14 to TRBJ2-1, with D possibly being TRBD2 (5 bases). Trimming removed 0 bases at V and 0 bases at J, with 12 bases between. Germline CDR1 and CDR2: SGHDN and FVKESK. The CDR3 consists of 17 residues. CDR3 loop: CASSQDYRGYSYNEQFF. DNA of the CDR3: TGTGCCAGCAGCCAAGATTATCGCGGGTACTCCTACAATGAGCAGTTCTTC.

The V call is TRBV5-6, the J call TRBJ2-1; the match to TRBD2 covers 9 bases. V dropped 0 bases and J dropped 6; count of bases not matched to a gene: 7. The CDR3 length is 16 residues. In germline, CDR1 is SGHDT, CDR2 YYEEEE. The CDR3 sequence is CASSLALAGNSNEQFF. The CDR3 DNA is TGTGCCAGCAGCTTGGCTCTAGCGGGGAACAGCAATGAGCAGTTCTTC. Combining the CDR3 with reference TRBV5-6 and TRBJ2-1 gives the whole variable domain DAGVTQSPTHLIKTRGQQVTLRCSPKSGHDTVSWYQQALGQGPQFIFQYYEEEERQRGNFPDRFSGHQFPNYSSELNVNALLLGDSALYLCASSLALAGNSNEQFFGPGTRLTVL.

This chain joins TRBV7-2 and TRBJ2-1; 12 bases fit TRBD2. The V and J ends lost 5 bases and 2 bases, in that order; junction bases with no gene match: 10. This CDR3 contains 18 residues. Germline CDR1 is SGHTA and CDR2 is FQGNSA. DNA of the CDR3: TGTGCCAGCAGCCTGTGGATGACTAGCGGGAGTACCTACAATGAGCAGTTCTTC. This sequence encodes CASSLWMTSGSTYNEQFF.

About this clone itself: Other DNA sequences from this sample encode an identical CDR3 as well. This chain joins TRBV7-9 and TRBJ1-2; 8 nucleotides agree with TRBD1. The CDR3 consists of 14 residues. J lost 5 bases, V lost 5 bases, and 7 bases had no gene match. CDR1 SEHNR and CDR2 FQNEAQ come from the germline V gene (reference sequence). CDR3: CASSLGQGGYGYTF. The CDR3 DNA sequence: TGTGCCAGCAGCCTCGGACAGGGAGGTTATGGCTACACCTTC.

This chain uses TRBV6-5 with TRBJ2-7, with D perhaps TRBD2 (6 bases). The germline V gene has CDR1 MNHEY and CDR2 SVGAGI. V was shortened by 4 bases and J by 3 bases, with 7 bases between the two germline ends. This CDR3 is 12 amino acids long. The CDR3 bases are TGTGCCAGCAGTTTCGGGGGCTACGAGCAGTACTTC. This gives the protein CASSFGGYEQYF.

The chain links TRBV4-1 to TRBJ2-7; 11 nucleotides line up with TRBD2. The CDR3 sequence is 14 residues long. From germline, CDR1 is MGHRA and CDR2 YSYEKL. Trimming took 4 bases from V and 3 from J; bases not matched to a gene: 2. CDR3 sequence reads: CASSPGTSGYEQYF. The CDR3 DNA reads as TGCGCCAGCAGCCCCGGGACTAGCGGCTACGAGCAGTACTTC.

This clone appeared once. The chain combines TRBV11-2 with TRBJ1-1; no clear D. CDR1 is SGHAT and CDR2 is FQNNGV in the germline V gene. The CDR3 spans 15 residues. V gave up 1 base and J gave up 11 bases, with 20 bases separating them. CDR3 coding DNA: TGTGCCAGCAGCTTAGTAGTTGTCCGGAGTCAACCGGCTTTCTTT. It codes for CASSLVVVRSQPAFF.

This clone appeared once. The chain recombines TRBV5-6 with TRBJ2-7, with a weak D call TRBD1 (6 bases). The CDR3 length is 14 residues. Germline CDR1 SGHDT, CDR2 YYEEEE. V lost 0 bases and J lost 6, with 13 bases in between. The chain's CDR3 is CASSLGQVRGEQYF. As DNA, the CDR3 is TGTGCCAGCAGCTTGGGACAGGTGAGGGGCGAGCAGTACTTC.

The J gene is TRBJ2-1, the V gene TRBV29-1; 7 bases are shared with TRBD2. The CDR3 is made up of 15 amino acids. CDR1 and CDR2 (germline): SQVTM, ANQGSEA. V shed 7 bases, J shed 8 bases, and the junction held 17 bases outside the gene matches. The CDR3 sequence: CSAQRGGSPGHEQFF. The DNA for the CDR3 is TGCAGCGCCCAGCGGGGCGGTTCACCCGGCCATGAGCAGTTCTTC.